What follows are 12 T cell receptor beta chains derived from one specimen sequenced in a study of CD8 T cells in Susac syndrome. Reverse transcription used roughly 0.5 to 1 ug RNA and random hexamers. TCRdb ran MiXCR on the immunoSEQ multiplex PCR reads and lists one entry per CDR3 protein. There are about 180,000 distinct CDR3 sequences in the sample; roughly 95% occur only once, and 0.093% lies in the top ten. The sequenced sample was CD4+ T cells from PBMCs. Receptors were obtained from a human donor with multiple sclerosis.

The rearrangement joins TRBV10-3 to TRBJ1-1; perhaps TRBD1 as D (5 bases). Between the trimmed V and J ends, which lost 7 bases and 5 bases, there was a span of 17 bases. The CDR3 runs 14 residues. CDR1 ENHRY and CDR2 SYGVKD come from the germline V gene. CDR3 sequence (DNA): TGTGCCATCAATCCGCAGGGCGACGGTACTGAAGCTTTCTTT. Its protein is CAINPQGDGTEAFF.

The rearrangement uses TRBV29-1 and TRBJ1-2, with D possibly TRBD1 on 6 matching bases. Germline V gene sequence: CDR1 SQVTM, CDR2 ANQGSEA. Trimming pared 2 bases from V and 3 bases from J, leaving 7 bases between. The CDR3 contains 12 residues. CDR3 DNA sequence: TGCAGCGTTGAAAGGGGGGACTATGGCTACACCTTC. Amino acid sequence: CSVERGDYGYTF.

Written as DNA, the CDR3 is TGTGCCACCCGGACCGATGCCTACGAGCAGTACTTC. Translation: CATRTDAYEQYF. The chain joins TRBV6-2 or TRBV6-3 to TRBJ2-7; D is unresolved. This CDR3 spans 12 amino acids. CDR1 is MNHEY and CDR2 is SVGEGT in the germline V gene. Trimming stripped 10 bases from V and 2 bases from J, with 12 bases between.

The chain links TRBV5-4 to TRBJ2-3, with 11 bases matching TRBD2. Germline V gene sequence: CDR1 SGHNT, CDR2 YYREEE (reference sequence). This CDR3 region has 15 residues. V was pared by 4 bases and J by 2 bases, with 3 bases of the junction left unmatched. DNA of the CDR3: TGTGCCAGCAGCCTAGCGGGGGGATTCACAGATACGCAGTATTTT. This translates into CASSLAGGFTDTQYF.

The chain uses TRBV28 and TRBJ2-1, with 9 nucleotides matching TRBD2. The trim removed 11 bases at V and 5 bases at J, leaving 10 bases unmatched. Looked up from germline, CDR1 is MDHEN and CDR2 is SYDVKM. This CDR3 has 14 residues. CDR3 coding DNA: TGTGCCGGAGGAAGGGCTAGCGGGGACAATGAGCAGTTCTTC. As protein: CAGGRASGDNEQFF.

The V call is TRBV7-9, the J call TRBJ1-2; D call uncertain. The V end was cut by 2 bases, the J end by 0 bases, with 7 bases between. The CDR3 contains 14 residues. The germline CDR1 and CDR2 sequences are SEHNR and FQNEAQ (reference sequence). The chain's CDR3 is CASSLMLSNYGYTF. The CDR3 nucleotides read TGTGCCAGCAGCTTAATGCTCTCTAACTATGGCTACACCTTC.

DNA of the CDR3: TGTGCCAGCAGCGCCCGGGACCCCCAGGGCCCAAACACCATATATTTT. This translates into CASSARDPQGPNTIYF. V is TRBV9 and J is TRBJ1-3; possibly TRBD1 for D (5 bases). The germline V gene has CDR1 SGDLS and CDR2 YYNGEE. Trimming took off 3 bases at V and 6 bases at J, with 19 bases between the two ends. The length of the CDR3 is 16 residues.

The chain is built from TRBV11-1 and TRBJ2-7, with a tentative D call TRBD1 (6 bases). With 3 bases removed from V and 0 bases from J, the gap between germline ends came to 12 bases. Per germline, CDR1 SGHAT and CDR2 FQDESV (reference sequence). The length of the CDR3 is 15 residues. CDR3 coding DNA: TGTGCCAGCAGCTTCACGGACAGTTCCTCCTACGAGCAGTACTTC. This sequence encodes CASSFTDSSSYEQYF.

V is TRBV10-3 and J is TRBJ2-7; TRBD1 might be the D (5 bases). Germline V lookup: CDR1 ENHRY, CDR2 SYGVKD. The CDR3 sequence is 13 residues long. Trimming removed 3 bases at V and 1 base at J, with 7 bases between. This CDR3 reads CAISEQESYEQYF. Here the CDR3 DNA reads TGTGCCATCAGTGAACAGGAGTCCTACGAGCAGTACTTC.

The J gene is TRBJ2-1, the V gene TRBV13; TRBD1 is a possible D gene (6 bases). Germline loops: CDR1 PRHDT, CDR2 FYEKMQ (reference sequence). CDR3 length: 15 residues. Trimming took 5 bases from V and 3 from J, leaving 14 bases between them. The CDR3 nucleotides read TGTGCCAGCAGCCGTACAGGGTCTATCTACAATGAGCAGTTCTTC. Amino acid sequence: CASSRTGSIYNEQFF.

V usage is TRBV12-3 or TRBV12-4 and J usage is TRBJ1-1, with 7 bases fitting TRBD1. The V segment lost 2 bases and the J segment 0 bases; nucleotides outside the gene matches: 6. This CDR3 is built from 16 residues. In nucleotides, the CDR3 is TGTGCCAGCAGTTTAAGGAGGGGGCGGCTGAACACTGAAGCTTTCTTT. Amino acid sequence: CASSLRRGRLNTEAFF.

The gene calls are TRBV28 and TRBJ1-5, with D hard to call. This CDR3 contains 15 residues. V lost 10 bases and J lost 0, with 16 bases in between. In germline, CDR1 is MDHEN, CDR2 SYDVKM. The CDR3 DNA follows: TGTGCCACTGCCTTCTCAGATCGTAGCAATCAGCCCCAGCATTTT. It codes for CATAFSDRSNQPQHF.